This TCR beta chain was observed in a study of CD8 T cells in ankylosing spondylitis. In TCRdb, the 5' RACE reads were re-called with MiXCR into one record per CDR3 protein. The sample shows fewer than 200,000 distinct CDR3 sequences, about a sixth of them seen only once. Regarding this clonotype: This may be a read error: a much more frequent sequence differs by one nucleotide.

With 3 bases removed from V and 4 bases from J, the gap between germline ends came to 13 bases. CDR1 and CDR2 from the germline V gene are DFQATT and SNEGSKA (reference sequence). The CDR3 has 13 residues. The sequenced material came from blood, either unsorted or a sorted T cell fraction (not recorded which). The J gene is TRBJ2-7, the V gene TRBV20-1; D not certain. The TCR sequence derives from a male donor with ankylosing spondylitis or in good health (not recorded which). CDR3 sequence: CSARRQEYYEQYF. CDR3 DNA: TGCAGTGCTAGGCGCCAGGAGTATTACGAGCAGTACTTC.